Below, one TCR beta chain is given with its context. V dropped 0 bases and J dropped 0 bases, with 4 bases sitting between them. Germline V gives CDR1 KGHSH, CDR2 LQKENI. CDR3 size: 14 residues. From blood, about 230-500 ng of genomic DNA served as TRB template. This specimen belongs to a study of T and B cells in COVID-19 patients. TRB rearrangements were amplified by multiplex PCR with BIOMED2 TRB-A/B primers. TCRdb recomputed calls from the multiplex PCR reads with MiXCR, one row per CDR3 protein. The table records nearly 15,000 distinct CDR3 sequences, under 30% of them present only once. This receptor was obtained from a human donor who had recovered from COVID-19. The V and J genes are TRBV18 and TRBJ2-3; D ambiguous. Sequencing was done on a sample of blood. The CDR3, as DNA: TGTGCCAGCTCACCACCAACTAGCACAGATACGCAGTATTTT. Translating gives CASSPPTSTDTQYF.